This TCR beta chain was found in a study of blood T cell repertoires in COVID-19. Clones were sequenced by immunoSEQ multiplex PCR, and TCRdb holds only the in-frame ones, with some missing. The table records about 260,000 clones, around 84% of them present only once. Trimming took off 5 bases at V and 5 bases at J, with 10 bases between the two ends. This CDR3 has 13 amino acids. Germline V gene sequence: CDR1 LNHDA, CDR2 SQIVND (reference sequence). The clonotype comes from a man aged 30 to 45 with acute COVID-19. Sequenced material: PBMCs or T cells enriched from blood (not recorded which). The J gene is TRBJ2-1, the V gene TRBV19, with D maybe TRBD2 (6 bases). The CDR3 loop reads CASSVTSNNEQFF. In DNA, the CDR3 is TGTGCCAGTAGTGTGACTAGTAACAATGAGCAGTTCTTC. Full variable domain (outside the CDR3, taken from reference TRBV19 and TRBJ2-1): DGGITQSPKYLFRKEGQNVTLSCEQNLNHDAMYWYRQDPGQGLRLIYYSQIVNDFQKGDIAEGYSVSREKKESFPLTVTSAQKNPTAFYLCASSVTSNNEQFFGPGTRLTVL.